This record concerns one T cell receptor (beta chain) sequence. This sample is drawn from a study of T cells expressing NK-cell markers. A 5'RACE template switching approach incorporating UMIs was used to make TCR beta cDNA. Reprocessing the 5' RACE reads, TCRdb reports a single entry for every CDR3 protein and omits DNA. The sample is made up of roughly 110,000 distinct CDR3 sequences, and the top ten hold less than 20% of it. The CDR3 extends over 11 amino acids. Germline V CDR1 and CDR2: DFQATT, SNEGSKA (reference sequence). This sequence was found in a woman between 18 and 69 years old in good health. Specimen: blood T cells: a sorted CD56 or NKG2C T cell subset, CD4+ or CD8+ T cells, or bulk PBMC T cells (not recorded which). V usage is TRBV20-1 and J usage is TRBJ2-1. The CDR3 sequence: CSARVVNEQFF.